One TCR beta chain is described in this entry. Its target antigen remains unknown. Within one base of it there is no much larger clone, and no base qualities were kept. The cohort was made up of under 800 healthy bone marrow donors. At the time of sampling, all cohort members were nominally healthy, though unrecorded immune exposures were likely present. The donor tested CMV seronegative, placing the donor among the 350 or so seronegative members of the cohort. Each donor provided a peripheral blood sample, and peripheral blood mononuclear cells were used for TCR beta sequencing. Genomic DNA extraction from the blood cell samples was performed with the Qiagen DNeasy Blood Extraction Kit. Library construction relied on the immunoSEQ multiplex PCR assay. The multiplex PCR relied on a mix of 60 forward primers for TCR Vbeta segments and 13 reverse primers for TCR Jbeta segments. The CDR3 region of rearranged TCR beta genes was amplified from genomic DNA with a multiplex PCR assay. On the Illumina HiSeq System, the amplified TCR beta libraries were sequenced as 87-base-pair reads. The study's own analysis went as follows. Across the 500 to 700 repertoires, a later analysis counted tens of millions of unique TCR beta chains, about 10 million of which were shared by at least two donors. Raw reads were error-corrected and collapsed into unique sequences by a nearest-neighbor algorithm in which closely related sequences were merged to remove PCR and sequencing errors. Alignment of CDR3 sequences to IMGT reference sequences was used to assign V, D and J gene segments. For a sequence to be retained, a match of at least six nucleotides to both a V gene segment and a J gene segment was required. A rearrangement counted as productive if the CDR3 had no stop codons and remained in frame with V and J, and every other rearrangement counted as non-productive. Following IMGT convention, CDR3 was defined as the stretch from the second conserved V-encoded cysteine to the conserved J-encoded phenylalanine. The earlier analysis of about 640 of the donors excluded any sequence lacking an unambiguous match to a single V gene segment. An earlier analysis of around 600 of the donors classified V segments as functional when productive rearrangements were above 56.7% and as segregating when the standard deviation between donors was above 5%. A statistical classification framework was built for diagnosing cytomegalovirus status from the catalog of TCR beta chain sequences. In a later analysis, TCR nucleotide sequences were compared against IMGT/GENE-DB human TR gene sequences so that V and J genes could be assigned. Using the TCRdist pipeline, a later analysis assigned CDR3 sequences along with most-parsimonious VDJ recombination scenarios. In a later analysis, every TCR beta chain was defined by the combination of its CDR3 amino acid sequence and its V-gene family, and reads without a unique V-gene family were dropped. To address suspected cross-contamination and a sequencing artifact, a later analysis removed a few hundred highly shared, low-generation-probability nucleotide sequences. In a later analysis, a clonal expansion index for each public chain was calculated from normalized within-repertoire ranks of inferred template counts. A later analysis computed generation probabilities with a VDJ recombination model fitted to out-of-frame rearrangements, and checked the results against IGoR. Hypergeometric tests were used in a later analysis to score TCR-TCR, TCR-HLA and TCR-CMV co-occurrence, with a repertoire-size bias correction applied to the TCR pairs. To estimate false discovery rates, a later analysis permuted the HLA or CMV assignments 20 times. In a later analysis, co-occurring TCRs were grouped using DBSCAN, with TCRdist sequence similarity added in when clustering inside HLA-allele-positive subsets. For co-occurrence clustering, repertoires with fewer than 30,000 or more than 120,000 public chains were excluded, along with a handful of repertoires with anomalous nucleotide sharing. TCRdb took this table from immuneACCESS and kept in-frame rearrangements with V and J called. Such tables lack part of the clones; where checked against another copy, unresolved V genes explain under half of the gap, and the rest is unexplained. V, J and clone size are those of that table, while D and trimming were read from the DNA. This sample comprises 85,000 to 120,000 clones, approximately 85% of them detected only once. The ten most abundant clones make up 1.5% to 2% of the sample.

The sample belongs to a study of cytomegalovirus exposure and HLA in healthy donors (dated by TCRdb to about 2017). With regard to the full study: According to an earlier analysis of 587 of the donors, 150 million to 200 million T cells yielded roughly 110 million unique TCR beta sequences and around 300 Gb of sequence data. An early release that covered about 600 HLA-typed donors contained 300 to 350 gigabases of sequencing data and roughly 84 million unique TCR sequences. The genetic ancestry cluster associated with self-reported Caucasian donors included over 80% of the roughly 400 genotyped donors. The study aimed to test whether signatures of past pathogen exposure could be identified by cataloging public T cell receptors. Using immunosequencing, the study profiled T cell repertoires from around 670 subjects and related those repertoires to cytomegalovirus serostatus. In addition to the first cohort of about 650 subjects, a separate validation cohort of approximately 130 different subjects was used. To predict cytomegalovirus infection status, the study combined high-throughput TCR immunosequencing, statistical association of individual TCRs with disease status, and machine learning. To study patterns of TCR occurrence, a later analysis re-analyzed previously published TCR beta repertoires from around 660 donors and added high-resolution HLA genotyping. In the later analysis, no new phenotypic data were used to find candidate immune exposures; instead, reliance was placed on TCR beta sequences and their occurrence across donors. To decide whether each TCR beta V gene segment behaved as functional or pseudogenic, an earlier analysis of several hundred of the donors relied on high-throughput TCR beta sequencing. Alongside the repertoire data, information on donor age, sex, ethnicity and CMV serostatus was compiled. A later genetic analysis used genome-wide SNP genotypes for about 60% of the roughly 700 donors, treating that subset as a discovery cohort. All discovery cohort repertoires had been generated on a single sequencing platform. Both class I and class II loci were covered by HLA typing, at four-digit resolution. Typing coverage varied by locus: roughly 620-640 donors for A, B, C, DRB1 and DQB1; some 520 for DQA1; more than 600 for DPA1; about 450 for DPB1. A handful of DR-DQ haplotypes were handled as single units for association and clustering because linkage in the cohort was strong. Among some 410 genotyped donors of the cohort, an average of roughly 240,000 unique TCR beta nucleotide sequences were sequenced per donor, about a sixth of them non-productive.

The research as a whole found: Because HLA typing was missing for some donors at each locus, association tests included only the typed subset. A later analysis reported that several top co-occurrence clusters appeared linked to parvovirus B19, influenza, CMV and Epstein-Barr virus. This cohort had only TCR beta chains sequenced, and the lack of alpha or paired-chain data limited which features could be detected. Some IMGT-functional V segments, including TRBV6-2 and TRBV6-3, could not be distinguished by the 87-base-pair reads and were therefore excluded. Sequencing depth was assumed to be roughly uniform across donors in the presence/absence analyses, though that assumption may not hold. A total of about 150 TCR beta chains were listed by the study as associated with cytomegalovirus. Linkage disequilibrium might explain the correlated functional status among segregating V segments, but an unknown experimental factor could not be ruled out. The classifier was reported to diagnose cytomegalovirus status with high specificity and sensitivity in both the original and validation cohorts. For the cohort, immune exposure information was limited to CMV serostatus. In vitro tests confirmed that three of the cytomegalovirus-associated TCR beta chains recognize cytomegalovirus antigens. Most TCR sequences were observed very rarely across donors, whereas some public TCRs were present in many individuals. A further reported finding was that TCR beta sequences accurately predicted the HLA-A and HLA-B alleles for most subjects in the first cohort. A later analysis found that TCR association rates varied across HLA loci, with DRB1 alleles showing the most associated TCRs and HLA-C alleles the fewest. In a later analysis, most CMV-associated TCR beta chains were found to appear HLA-restricted, with HLA associations seemingly driven largely by CMV exposure. According to a later genetic analysis, donors in an Asian-associated ancestry cluster had fewer N-insertions in productive TCRs than the roughly 700-donor mean. Strong co-occurrence of HLA alleles, especially DR and DQ, made assigning TCR associations to individual alleles difficult. A later genetic analysis associated a missense DCLRE1C variant with V-gene and J-gene trimming of TCR beta chains, and an independent cohort replicated the association. The earlier analysis of some 540 of the donors excluded about 16 rarely observed V segments, including chromosome 9 orphons, because counts were too low. An earlier analysis of some 560 of the donors showed that most TCR beta V segments appeared in productive rearrangements either about 87% or about 30% of the time, which broadly matched IMGT annotations. A cluster of highly shared sequence variants was judged likely to represent a technical artifact of the sequencing pipeline. According to the authors, the approach could potentially be generalized to other disease states and immunological phenotypes. Compared with equally common non-associated chains, HLA-associated TCR beta chains in a later analysis were more clonally expanded and had lower generation probabilities. In a later analysis, 16,951 TCR beta sequences were associated with specific HLA alleles at a false discovery rate of 0.05.

From cysteine to valine, the CDR3 is 14 amino acids long. Only the CDR3 part of the read is kept: 42 bases, read in frame from the first base. The germline ends are 19 bases apart after V is trimmed by 7 bases and J by 6 bases. CDR1 SNHLY and CDR2 FYNNEI are derived from the germline V gene. The sequence is built from TRBV2 and TRBJ2-7; TRBD2 is a possible D gene, resting on 5 matching bases. The source material was PBMCs. The sequence derives from a man aged 50 to 59 in good health and CMV-seronegative. CDR3 loop: CASNLRDLAPEQYV. The sequenced DNA: TGTGCCAGCAATCTTCGGGATCTAGCCCCCGAGCAGTACGTC.